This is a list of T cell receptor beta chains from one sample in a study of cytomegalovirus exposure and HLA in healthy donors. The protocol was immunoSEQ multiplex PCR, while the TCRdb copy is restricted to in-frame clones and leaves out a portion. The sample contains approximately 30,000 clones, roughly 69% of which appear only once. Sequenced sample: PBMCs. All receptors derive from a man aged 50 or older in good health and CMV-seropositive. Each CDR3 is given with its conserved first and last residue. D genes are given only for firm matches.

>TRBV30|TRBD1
CAWSVLPPGGVSNQPQHF
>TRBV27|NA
CASSRAGTEAFF
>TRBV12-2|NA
CASRPRTAGKGDGYTF
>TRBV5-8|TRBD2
CASSPGGRSYEQYF
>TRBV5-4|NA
CASSYRVGAQETQYF
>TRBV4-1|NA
CASSQESGSPLHF
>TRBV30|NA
CACQLNTEAFF
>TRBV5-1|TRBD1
CASSLDTGGQPQHF
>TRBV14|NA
CASSQDLGSDTDTQYF
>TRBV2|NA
CASSTGYSYNEQFF
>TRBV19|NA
CASSIPGTDTQYF
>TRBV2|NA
CASSGAGSPLHF
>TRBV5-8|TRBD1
CASGRQGRTEAFF
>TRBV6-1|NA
CASRRDLSSEQFF
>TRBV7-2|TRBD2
CASSFSSGDRNEQFF
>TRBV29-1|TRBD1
CSAQKGQGSRWQYF
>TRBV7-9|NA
CASSLETPYEQYF
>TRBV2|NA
CASSQGQDTQYF
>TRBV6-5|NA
CASSSGNGNQPQHF
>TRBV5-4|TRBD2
CASSLGSGGALDEQFF
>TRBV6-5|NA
CASSYSPGENTGELFF
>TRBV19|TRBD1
CASGVPAGGPEAFF
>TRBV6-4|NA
CTSSDSGENTEAFF
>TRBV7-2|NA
CASSLAQTREQFF
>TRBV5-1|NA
CASSLFTGQETQYF
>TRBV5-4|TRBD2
CASSFRLAATDTQYF
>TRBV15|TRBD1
CATSYLQGYEQYF
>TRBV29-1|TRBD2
CSVEVWNSGSEQFF
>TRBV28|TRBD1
CASSSGQGATGELFF
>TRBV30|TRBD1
CAWSVPDRGDYSNQPQHF
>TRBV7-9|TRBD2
CASSFKRGLTDTQYF
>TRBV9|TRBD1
CASSVSGGGYTF
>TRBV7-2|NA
CASSLATVLTSPLHF
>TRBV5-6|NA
CASSSYDIYNSPLHF
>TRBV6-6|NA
CAIPDQGNTGELFF
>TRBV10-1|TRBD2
CASSDLAGEETQYF
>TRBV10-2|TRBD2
CASSTGTSGETQYF